This T cell receptor beta chain emerged from a study of blood T cell repertoires in COVID-19. Study-wide context: The United States, Italy and Spain supplied acute and convalescent COVID-19 samples. The cDNA or gDNA used as material had been derived from T cells, B-cell-depleted T cells, or PBMCs.

The CDR3 loop spans 17 amino acids. Deletions cut 5 bases from V and 2 bases from J, with 20 bases between. Original analysis: Estimates of nucleated cell counts were drawn from the amplification of reference gene primers. Assay used: immunoSEQ multiplex PCR; TCRdb lists only in-frame clones, some missing. V and J calls and clone size are copied from that table; D and trimming were computed from the DNA. The sample lists over 85,000 clones, about 80% occurring once. This clonotype was obtained from a man between 65 and 85 years old with acute or convalescent COVID-19. This chain links TRBV23-1 with TRBJ2-3; a weak D match, TRBD1 (6 bases). TRBV23-1 is treated as an ORF (open reading frame) with a function not yet certain. Sequenced material: peripheral blood. The CDR3 spells CASSIHTGPGATDTQYF. CDR3 coding DNA: TGCGCCAGCAGTATCCATACGGGACCAGGGGCCACAGATACGCAGTATTTT.